A single sample is the source of the 14 T cell receptor beta chains below, sequenced in a study of a mutant IDH1 vaccine in newly diagnosed glioma. The time point is: week 11, during vaccination. A single vaccine dose contained 300 ug of mutant IDH1 20-mer peptide, and topical imiquimod was used with it. Their target antigens are unknown. The assay was immunoSEQ multiplex PCR, and TCRdb's table has in-frame clones only and misses some. The sample consists of 60,000 to 75,000 clones, 84% of them appearing once. This sample comprised PBMCs, obtained from a glioma patient whose treatment included an IDH1 peptide vaccine. These receptors originate from a young man with glioma.

The rearrangement joins TRBV7-2 to TRBJ2-4; 9 bases agree with TRBD1. With 4 bases clipped from V and 8 bases from J, the junction kept 3 bases outside the gene matches. The germline V gene has CDR1 SGHTA and CDR2 FQGNSA. This CDR3 spans 13 amino acids. The CDR3 reads CASSWGQGDIQYF. The CDR3 bases are TGTGCCAGCAGCTGGGGACAGGGCGACATTCAGTACTTC.

The rearrangement uses TRBV7-2 and TRBJ1-5, with D possibly TRBD1 on 6 matching bases. V lost 6 bases and J 3 bases, leaving 9 bases between the germline ends. The CDR3 spans 13 residues. Germline lookup yields CDR1 SGHTA and CDR2 FQGNSA. The CDR3 sequence is CASRRTVNQPQHF. The DNA for the CDR3 is TGTGCCAGCAGACGGACAGTCAATCAGCCCCAGCATTTT.

The CDR3 here is CASFLSLAFSYEQYF. DNA of the CDR3: TGTGCCAGTTTCCTATCCCTAGCGTTCTCCTACGAGCAGTACTTC. V is TRBV2 and J is TRBJ2-7, with TRBD2 as a possible D gene (6 bases). From germline, CDR1 is SNHLY and CDR2 FYNNEI. V was clipped by 9 bases and J by 0 bases, with 18 bases between them. The CDR3 covers 15 residues.

The V and J genes are TRBV28 and TRBJ1-1; 7 nucleotides align to TRBD1. The CDR3 covers 14 residues. Per germline, CDR1 MDHEN and CDR2 SYDVKM. The V and J ends lost 6 bases and 0 bases, in that order; junction bases with no gene match: 4. This CDR3 is CASSPTGMNTEAFF. In DNA, the CDR3 is TGTGCCAGCAGCCCGACAGGGATGAACACTGAAGCTTTCTTT.

The gene calls are TRBV5-1 and TRBJ2-1, with a tentative D call TRBD1 (6 bases). Trimming removed 0 bases from V and 5 bases from J, with 9 bases in between. CDR3 length: 14 residues. Germline lookup yields CDR1 SGHRS and CDR2 YFSETQ. CDR3 residues: CASSLGDKDNEQFF. As DNA, the CDR3 is TGCGCCAGCAGCTTGGGGGACAAAGACAATGAGCAGTTCTTC. Together with reference TRBV5-1 and TRBJ2-1, the CDR3 gives the full variable domain: KAGVTQTPRYLIKTRGQQVTLSCSPISGHRSVSWYQQTPGQGLQFLFEYFSETQRNKGNFPGRFSGRQFSNSRSEMNVSTLELGDSALYLCASSLGDKDNEQFFGPGTRLTVL.

CDR3 amino acids: CASSQAGAEGYTF. Here the CDR3 DNA reads TGTGCCAGCAGCCAAGCAGGGGCGGAGGGCTACACCTTC. This sequence joins TRBV4-2 and TRBJ1-2, with TRBD1 as a possible D gene (6 bases). Germline-derived CDR1 and CDR2 are LGHNA and YNFKEQ. This CDR3 region has 13 residues. The germline V and J ends were trimmed by 1 base and 8 bases, with 11 bases remaining between them.

The chain links TRBV27 to TRBJ2-5, with 11 bases matching TRBD2. There are 15 residues in the CDR3. Per germline, CDR1 MNHEY and CDR2 SMNVEV (reference sequence). V gave up 5 bases and J gave up 4 bases; unmatched junction bases: 6. CDR3 sequence: CASSPMTSGIETQYF. The CDR3, as DNA: TGTGCCAGCAGTCCCATGACTAGCGGGATAGAGACCCAGTACTTC.

This chain uses TRBV11-2 with TRBJ2-1; weak D call: TRBD2 (6 bases). The V gene lost 4 bases and the J gene lost 9 bases, with 7 bases spanning the gap. This CDR3 has 11 amino acids. From germline, CDR1 is SGHAT and CDR2 FQNNGV. Here the CDR3 reads CASSYGGEQFF. The CDR3 bases are TGTGCCAGCAGCTACGGGGGTGAGCAGTTCTTC.

The chain is built from TRBV4-2 and TRBJ1-6; no firm D call. Germline lookup yields CDR1 LGHNA and CDR2 YNFKEQ. This CDR3 has 15 amino acids. Trimming shortened V by 1 base and J by 13 bases, and 17 bases separated the two germline ends. CDR3 in DNA: TGTGCCAGCAGCCAAGGCGAGGTCCCCACTGAGCCCCTCCACTTT. Amino acid sequence: CASSQGEVPTEPLHF.

The chain employs TRBV6-1 and TRBJ2-7; 7 bases agree with TRBD2. CDR1 MNHNS and CDR2 SASEGT come from the germline V gene. J lost 3 bases, V lost 0 bases, and 11 bases had no gene match. The CDR3 totals 17 residues. CDR3 region: CASSEALLWGGVYEQYF. In nucleotides, the CDR3 is TGTGCCAGCAGTGAAGCGCTTCTTTGGGGGGGAGTCTACGAGCAGTACTTC.

This clone was observed a few times. The chain joins TRBV2 to TRBJ1-1, with D unclear. The CDR3 spans 14 residues. Trimming removed 6 bases at V and 10 bases at J, with 21 bases between. Germline V gene sequence: CDR1 SNHLY, CDR2 FYNNEI. The CDR3 is CASSAVRGVNGAFF. As DNA, the CDR3 is TGTGCCAGCAGCGCGGTGCGGGGTGTCAACGGAGCTTTCTTT.

V usage is TRBV29-1 and J usage is TRBJ2-3; D is ambiguous. Trimming removed 4 bases at V and 0 bases at J, with 5 bases between. Germline CDR1 SQVTM, CDR2 ANQGSEA. The CDR3 sequence is 12 residues long. For the CDR3, the DNA is TGCAGCGTTGTATCTAGCACAGATACGCAGTATTTT. This gives the protein CSVVSSTDTQYF.

The genes are TRBV10-2 and TRBJ1-5, with D possibly TRBD1 on 6 matching bases. V gave up 11 bases and J gave up 4 bases, with 18 bases separating them. The CDR3 runs to 14 residues. CDR1 is WSHSY, CDR2 SAAADI, per germline. As DNA, the CDR3 is TGCGCCGCCCAAAATCGGGGGCTAAATCAGCCCCAGCATTTT. This gives the protein CAAQNRGLNQPQHF.

This clone was counted a single time. V and J are TRBV10-3 and TRBJ1-1; D perhaps matches TRBD1 (5 bases). The CDR3 runs 13 residues. The V and J ends lost 6 bases and 1 base respectively, with 9 bases between them. From germline, CDR1 is ENHRY and CDR2 SYGVKD. This CDR3 is CAIRTGGNTEAFF. The CDR3 region has the DNA TGTGCCATCAGGACGGGGGGGAACACTGAAGCTTTCTTT.